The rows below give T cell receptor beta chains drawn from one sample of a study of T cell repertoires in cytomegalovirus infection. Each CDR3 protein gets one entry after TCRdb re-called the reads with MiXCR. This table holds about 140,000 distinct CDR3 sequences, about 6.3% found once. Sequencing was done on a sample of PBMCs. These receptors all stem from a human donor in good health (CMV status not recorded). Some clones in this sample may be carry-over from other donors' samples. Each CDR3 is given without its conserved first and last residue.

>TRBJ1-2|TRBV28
ASSLAGVRSLNNYGYT
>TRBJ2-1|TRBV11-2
ASSLEGTSGGRQF
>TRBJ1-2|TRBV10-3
AIRGFAGTGGGYT
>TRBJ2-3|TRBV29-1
SVDKRVGTDTQY
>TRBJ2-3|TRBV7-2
ASSRSGTDTDTQY
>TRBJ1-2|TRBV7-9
ASWSVRGYVGYT
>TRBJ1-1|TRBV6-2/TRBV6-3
ASSSLGPGRTEAF
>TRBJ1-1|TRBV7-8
ASTRGRPLGDTEAF
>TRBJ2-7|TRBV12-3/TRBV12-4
ASSFRGQASYEQY
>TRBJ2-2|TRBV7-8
ASSLVPLGTGELF
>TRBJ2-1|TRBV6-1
ASIRKQGGGNEQF
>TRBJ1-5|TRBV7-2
ASSPRRDQPQH
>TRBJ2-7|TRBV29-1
SVRRGRYEQY
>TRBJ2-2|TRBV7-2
ASSRIRTANTGELF
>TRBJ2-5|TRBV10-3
ATLDRREETQY
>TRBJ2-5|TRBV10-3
AIRSGTGDQETQY
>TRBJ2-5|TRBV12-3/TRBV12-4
ASSTPPLGETQY
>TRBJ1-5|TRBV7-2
ASSPVPGVQPQH
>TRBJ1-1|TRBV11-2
ASSLTGTLAEAF
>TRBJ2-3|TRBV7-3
ASSFTSGGPPDTQY
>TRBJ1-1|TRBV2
ASSVGGNTEAF
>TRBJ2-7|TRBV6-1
ASSFRYEQY
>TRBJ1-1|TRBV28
ASSHPTGGGPEAF
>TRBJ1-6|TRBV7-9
ASSQEAGFNSPLH
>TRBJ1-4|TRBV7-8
ASSPDRKGKLF
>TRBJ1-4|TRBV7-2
ASSLGGTGRDEKLF
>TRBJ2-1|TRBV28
ASRWTGPSSYNEQF
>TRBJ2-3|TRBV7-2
ASSRSGVAGDTQY
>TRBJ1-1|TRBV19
ASSITGTNTEAF
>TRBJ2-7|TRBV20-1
SARGGASSYEQY
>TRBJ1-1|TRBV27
ASSRQVMNTEAF
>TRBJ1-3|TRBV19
ASSPGRLASGNTIY
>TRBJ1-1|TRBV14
ASSPLRTEAF
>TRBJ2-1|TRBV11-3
ASSLGGTSSYNEQF
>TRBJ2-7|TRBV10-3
AISAGPSAEQY
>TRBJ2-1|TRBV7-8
ASRSVSGTSGEYNEQF
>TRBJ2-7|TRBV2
ASSDSTREQY
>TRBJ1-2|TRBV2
ASSGDRAYGYT
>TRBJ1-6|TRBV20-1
SAALIGDPLH
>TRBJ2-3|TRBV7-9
ASSLSRGTDTQY
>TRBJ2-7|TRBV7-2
ASSFPTSASYEQY
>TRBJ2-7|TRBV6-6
ASSKILGPYEQY
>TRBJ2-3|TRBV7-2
ASSSLVPGTDTQY
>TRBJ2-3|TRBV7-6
ASSLSRTTDTQY
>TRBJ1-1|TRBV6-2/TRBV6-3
ASRGLTEAF
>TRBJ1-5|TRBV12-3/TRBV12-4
ASSRTDNQPQH
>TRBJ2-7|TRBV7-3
ASSLMGGSEQY
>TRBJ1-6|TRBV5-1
ASSLGSDGRMYNSPLH
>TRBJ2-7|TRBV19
ASSMRSGLYEQY
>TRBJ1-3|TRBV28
ASSPGEDGNTIY